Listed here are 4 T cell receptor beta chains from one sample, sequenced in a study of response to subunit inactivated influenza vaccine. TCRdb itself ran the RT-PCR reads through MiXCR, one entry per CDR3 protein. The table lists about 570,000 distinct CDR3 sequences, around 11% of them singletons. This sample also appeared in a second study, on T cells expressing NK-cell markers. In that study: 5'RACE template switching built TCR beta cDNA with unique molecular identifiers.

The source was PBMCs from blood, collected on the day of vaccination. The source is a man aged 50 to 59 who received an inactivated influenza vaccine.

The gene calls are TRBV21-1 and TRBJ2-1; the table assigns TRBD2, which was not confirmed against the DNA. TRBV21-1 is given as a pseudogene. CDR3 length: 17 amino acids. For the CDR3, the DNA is TGTGCCAGCAGCAAAAGGGGTGGGCTAGCGGCTTCGCATGAGCAGTTCTTC. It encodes CASSKRGGLAASHEQFF.

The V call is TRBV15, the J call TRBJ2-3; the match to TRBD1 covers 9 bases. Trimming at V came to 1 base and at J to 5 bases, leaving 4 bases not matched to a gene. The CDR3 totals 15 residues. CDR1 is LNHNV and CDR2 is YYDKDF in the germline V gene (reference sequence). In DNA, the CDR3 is TGTGCCACCAGCAGAGGGACAGGGGCAAAAGATACGCAGTATTTT. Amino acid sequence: CATSRGTGAKDTQYF.

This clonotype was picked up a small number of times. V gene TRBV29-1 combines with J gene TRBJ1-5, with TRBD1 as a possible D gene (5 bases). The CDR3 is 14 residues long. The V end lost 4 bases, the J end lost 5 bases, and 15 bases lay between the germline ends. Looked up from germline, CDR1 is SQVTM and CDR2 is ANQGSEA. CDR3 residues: CSVGEAGVDQPQHF. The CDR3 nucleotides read TGCAGCGTTGGGGAGGCGGGGGTTGATCAGCCCCAGCATTTT. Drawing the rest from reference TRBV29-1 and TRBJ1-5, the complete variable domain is SAVISQKPSRDICQRGTSLTIQCQVDSQVTMMFWYRQQPGQSLTLIATANQGSEATYESGFVIDKFPISRPNLTFSTLTVSNMSPEDSSIYLCSVGEAGVDQPQHFGDGTRLSIL.

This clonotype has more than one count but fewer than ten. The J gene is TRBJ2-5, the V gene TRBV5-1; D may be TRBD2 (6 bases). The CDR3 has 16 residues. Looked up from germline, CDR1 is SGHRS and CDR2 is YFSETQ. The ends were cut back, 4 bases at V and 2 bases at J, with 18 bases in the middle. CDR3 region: CASSPESPGTQETQYF. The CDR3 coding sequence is TGCGCCAGCAGCCCGGAATCCCCCGGGACTCAAGAGACCCAGTACTTC.